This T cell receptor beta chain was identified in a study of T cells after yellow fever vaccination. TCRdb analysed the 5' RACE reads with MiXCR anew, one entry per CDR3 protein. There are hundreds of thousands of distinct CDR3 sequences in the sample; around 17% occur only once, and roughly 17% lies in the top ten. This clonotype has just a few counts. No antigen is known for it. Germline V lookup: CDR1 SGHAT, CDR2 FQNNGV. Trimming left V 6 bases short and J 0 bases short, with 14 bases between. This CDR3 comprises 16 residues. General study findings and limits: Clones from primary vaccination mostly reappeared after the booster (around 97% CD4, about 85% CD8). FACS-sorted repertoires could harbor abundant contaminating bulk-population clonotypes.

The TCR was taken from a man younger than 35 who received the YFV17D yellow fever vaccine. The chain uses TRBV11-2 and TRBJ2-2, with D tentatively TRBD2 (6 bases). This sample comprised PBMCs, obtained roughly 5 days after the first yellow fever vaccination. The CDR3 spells CASRPSGLSNTGELFF. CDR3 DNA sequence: TGTGCCAGCAGGCCTTCGGGACTTTCGAACACCGGGGAGCTGTTTTTT.